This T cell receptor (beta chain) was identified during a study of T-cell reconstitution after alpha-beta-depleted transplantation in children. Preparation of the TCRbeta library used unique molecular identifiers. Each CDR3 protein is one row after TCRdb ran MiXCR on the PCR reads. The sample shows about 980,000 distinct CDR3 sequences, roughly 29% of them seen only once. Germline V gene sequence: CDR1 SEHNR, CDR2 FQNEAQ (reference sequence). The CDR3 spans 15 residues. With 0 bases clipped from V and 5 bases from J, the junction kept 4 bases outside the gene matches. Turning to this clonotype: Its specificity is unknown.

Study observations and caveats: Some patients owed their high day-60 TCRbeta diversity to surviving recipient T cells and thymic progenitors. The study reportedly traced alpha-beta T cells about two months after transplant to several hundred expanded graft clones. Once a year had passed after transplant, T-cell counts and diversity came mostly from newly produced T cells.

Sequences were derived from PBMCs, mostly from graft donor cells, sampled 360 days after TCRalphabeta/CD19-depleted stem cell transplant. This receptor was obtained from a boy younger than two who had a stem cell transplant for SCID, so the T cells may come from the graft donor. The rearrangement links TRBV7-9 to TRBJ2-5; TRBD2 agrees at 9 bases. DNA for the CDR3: TGTGCCAGCAGCTTAGCGCTAGCGGGGTATGAGACCCAGTACTTC. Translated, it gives CASSLALAGYETQYF.